Listed here are 27 T cell receptor beta chains from one sample, sequenced in a study of CD8 T cells in Susac syndrome. Random hexamers were used to reverse transcribe the RNA input (roughly 0.5 to 1 ug). MiXCR, applied by TCRdb to the immunoSEQ multiplex PCR reads, yields one record per CDR3 protein. There are fewer than 200,000 distinct CDR3 sequences in the sample; approximately 94% occur only once, and 0.1% lies in the top ten. Sequencing used CD4+ T cells from PBMCs. The receptors come from a human donor in good health.

The rearrangement links TRBV29-1 to TRBJ2-1; TRBD2 matches 7 bases. The germline V gene encodes CDR1 SQVTM and CDR2 ANQGSEA. The V and J ends lost 6 bases and 4 bases, in that order; junction bases with no gene match: 21. This CDR3 spans 18 amino acids. DNA for the CDR3: TGCAGCGTCCTATTATTAAAGCGGGAAGTGCCCTCTTACAATGAGCAGTTCTTC. Its translation: CSVLLLKREVPSYNEQFF.

V usage is TRBV4-2 and J usage is TRBJ2-7; tentatively, D is TRBD2 (5 bases). Trimming took 3 bases from V and 3 from J, leaving 12 bases between them. This CDR3 contains 14 residues. From germline, CDR1 is LGHNA and CDR2 YNFKEQ. The CDR3 coding sequence is TGTGCCAGCAGCCATTCCGGCGGAGGCTACGAGCAGTACTTC. It is translated as CASSHSGGGYEQYF.

Only a few counts were recorded for this clonotype. The V and J genes are TRBV7-9 and TRBJ2-1; possible D gene TRBD2, 5 bases. The CDR3 runs 13 residues. Germline CDR1 SEHNR, CDR2 FQNEAQ (reference sequence). V lost 6 bases, J lost 6 bases, and 12 bases lay in between. CDR3 nucleotides: TGTGCCAGCAGTTCGGACGGAGGCAATGAGCAGTTCTTC. It yields the protein CASSSDGGNEQFF.

The rearrangement joins TRBV5-6 to TRBJ2-3; 10 nucleotides match TRBD2. V dropped 3 bases and J dropped 5; count of bases not matched to a gene: 9. Germline V CDR1 and CDR2: SGHDT, YYEEEE. The length of the CDR3 is 16 residues. The CDR3 here is CASSSTLAGELDTQYF. The CDR3 DNA is TGTGCCAGCAGCTCGACGCTAGCGGGAGAGCTAGATACGCAGTATTTT.

The chain has TRBV20-1 and TRBJ2-3, with D maybe TRBD2 (5 bases). Germline V gives CDR1 DFQATT, CDR2 SNEGSKA (reference sequence). Trimming pared 3 bases from V and 1 base from J, leaving 8 bases between. This CDR3 has 13 residues. The CDR3 loop reads CSARRVGTDTQYF. In DNA, the CDR3 is TGCAGTGCTAGGCGGGTCGGCACAGATACGCAGTATTTT.

This clonotype has just one count. The chain links TRBV4-3 to TRBJ2-7; D is possibly TRBD2 (5 bases). Germline V gene data show CDR1 as LGHNA and CDR2 as YSLEER. Trimming cost V 1 base and J 3 bases, with 10 bases left between them. The CDR3 totals 14 residues. CDR3 DNA sequence: TGCGCCAGCAGCCAAGGACTAAGGGACTACGAGCAGTACTTC. It translates to CASSQGLRDYEQYF.

This clonotype was seen just once. The CDR3, as DNA: TGTGCCAGCAGCGTAGCTGTCCTAGCGGGAGTCGTAGATACGCAGTATTTT. As protein: CASSVAVLAGVVDTQYF. This sequence joins TRBV9 and TRBJ2-3, with TRBD2 matching over 10 bases. From germline, CDR1 is SGDLS and CDR2 YYNGEE. Trimming at V came to 0 bases and at J to 5 bases, leaving 9 bases not matched to a gene. The CDR3 has 17 amino acids.

CDR3 nucleotides: TGTGCCAGCAGCTCGGGACAGGGGTTCATCACCGGGGAGCTGTTTTTT. This gives the protein CASSSGQGFITGELFF. The chain is built from TRBV7-3 and TRBJ2-2; the match to TRBD1 covers 10 bases. Germline CDR1 SGHTA, CDR2 FQGTGA. The CDR3 loop spans 16 amino acids. Unmatched junction bases numbered 6, after V lost 4 bases and J lost 4 bases.

This clonotype appeared a single time. V gene TRBV7-9 combines with J gene TRBJ2-1, with 13 bases that match TRBD2. The J segment lost 4 bases and the V segment lost 1 base, leaving 1 base of the junction unmatched. The germline gives CDR1 SEHNR, CDR2 FQNEAQ (reference sequence). The CDR3 loop spans 16 amino acids. CDR3 sequence reads: CASSLEGLAGYNEQFF. DNA for the CDR3: TGTGCCAGCAGCTTAGAGGGACTAGCGGGATACAATGAGCAGTTCTTC.

This chain uses TRBV6-2 or TRBV6-3 with TRBJ2-1; 10 nucleotides match TRBD2. V lost 2 bases to trimming and J lost 2 bases; unmatched junction nucleotides: 0. This CDR3 region has 15 residues. Germline V gene lookup returns CDR1 MNHEY and CDR2 SVGEGT. The CDR3 reads CASSYGTSAYNEQFF. The CDR3 nucleotides read TGTGCCAGCAGTTACGGGACTAGCGCCTACAATGAGCAGTTCTTC.

This chain connects TRBV20-1 to TRBJ2-3; D might be TRBD2 (6 bases). There are 14 residues in the CDR3. V shed 0 bases and J shed 7 bases, with 14 bases lying between them. Looked up from germline, CDR1 is DFQATT and CDR2 is SNEGSKA (reference sequence). CDR3 amino acids: CSARDLRGRNTQYF. CDR3 DNA: TGCAGTGCTAGAGATCTTCGGGGGAGGAATACGCAGTATTTT.

The chain carries TRBV30 and TRBJ2-7; TRBD2 is a possible D gene (6 bases). CDR1 GTSNPN and CDR2 SVGIG come from the germline V gene (reference sequence). The CDR3 has 15 amino acids. The V end was cut by 0 bases, the J end by 0 bases, with 12 bases between. CDR3 loop: CAWSVGAGSSYEQYF. The DNA of the CDR3 is TGTGCCTGGAGTGTAGGGGCGGGGAGCTCCTACGAGCAGTACTTC.

The chain uses TRBV5-1 and TRBJ2-7; 10 bases align to TRBD2. The CDR3 covers 16 residues. V shed 0 bases, J shed 6 bases, and the junction held 9 bases outside the gene matches. Germline loops: CDR1 SGHRS, CDR2 YFSETQ. CDR3 sequence: CASSLARLAGVGEQYF. As DNA, the CDR3 is TGCGCCAGCAGCTTGGCCCGTCTAGCGGGAGTAGGCGAGCAGTACTTC.

The chain links TRBV7-9 to TRBJ2-3; 9 bases match TRBD2. V dropped 5 bases and J dropped 6; count of bases not matched to a gene: 12. From germline, CDR1 is SEHNR and CDR2 FQNEAQ (reference sequence). CDR3 length: 16 residues. CDR3 nucleotides: TGTGCCAGCAGCCGATTCGGCGGGAGGGGGCCCGATACGCAGTATTTT. It specifies CASSRFGGRGPDTQYF.

V gene TRBV6-2 or TRBV6-3 combines with J gene TRBJ2-5; weak D call: TRBD1 (6 bases). This CDR3 has 13 amino acids. V lost 9 bases, J lost 4 bases, and 15 bases lay in between. Germline V gene lookup returns CDR1 MNHEY and CDR2 SVGEGT. In DNA form, the CDR3 reads TGTGCCAGTAAAGGGTGGGGGCGAGAGACCCAGTACTTC. Translated, it gives CASKGWGRETQYF.

The CDR3, as DNA: TGTGCCAGCAGATTCCCGCCCGTGGGGTATGGCTACACCTTC. It specifies CASRFPPVGYGYTF. The genes are TRBV7-3 and TRBJ1-2; D is unresolved. Germline CDR1 SGHTA, CDR2 FQGTGA. The CDR3 is 14 residues long. The V gene lost 6 bases and the J gene lost 5 bases, with 16 bases spanning the gap.

J is TRBJ1-2 and V is TRBV21-1; TRBD1, the table's D call, was not compared with the DNA. TRBV21-1 has pseudogene status. The CDR3 loop spans 14 amino acids. CDR3 sequence (DNA): TGTGCCAGCAGCAAAGTCCCGGGGAGAAGTGGCTACACCTTC. It yields the protein CASSKVPGRSGYTF.

The chain combines TRBV20-1 with TRBJ2-5, with 9 bases fitting TRBD1. The CDR3 length is 16 residues. Looked up from germline, CDR1 is DFQATT and CDR2 is SNEGSKA (reference sequence). V dropped 2 bases and J dropped 5; count of bases not matched to a gene: 12. As DNA, the CDR3 is TGCAGTGCTAGAATACCGGGACAGGGTGGGGCGGAGACCCAGTACTTC. This codes for CSARIPGQGGAETQYF.

The chain joins TRBV6-5 to TRBJ1-5; no clear D. The germline CDR1 and CDR2 sequences are MNHEY and SVGAGI. CDR3 length: 14 residues. The V end lost 5 bases, the J end lost 3 bases, and 11 bases lay between the germline ends. The CDR3, as DNA: TGTGCCAGCAGTGACGACGGCTACAATCAGCCCCAGCATTTT. Translating it yields CASSDDGYNQPQHF.

V and J are TRBV7-2 and TRBJ2-3; D may match TRBD1 or TRBD2 (5 bases each). Germline-derived CDR1 and CDR2 are SGHTA and FQGNSA. The CDR3 runs to 12 residues. V was shortened by 5 bases and J by 11 bases, with 14 bases between the two germline ends. CDR3 region: CASSPPGPKQYF. The CDR3 DNA follows: TGTGCCAGCAGCCCACCGGGACCGAAGCAGTATTTT. Combining the CDR3 with reference TRBV7-2 and TRBJ2-3 gives the whole variable domain GAGVSQSPSNKVTEKGKDVELRCDPISGHTALYWYRQSLGQGLEFLIYFQGNSAPDKSGLPSDRFSAERTGGSVSTLTIQRTQQEDSAVYLCASSPPGPKQYFGPGTRLTVL.

The rearrangement uses TRBV30 and TRBJ2-3; 7 bases align to TRBD2. V was clipped by 0 bases and J by 5 bases; unmatched bases: 5. CDR1 and CDR2 from the germline V gene are GTSNPN and SVGIG (reference sequence). CDR3 length: 14 amino acids. CDR3 region: CAWSVSGRGDTQYF. The CDR3 DNA reads TGTGCCTGGAGTGTTAGTGGGAGGGGAGATACGCAGTATTTT.

This clonotype showed up just once. The rearrangement joins TRBV29-1 to TRBJ1-1, with D unclear. The ends were cut back, 7 bases at V and 0 bases at J, with 9 bases in the middle. CDR3 length equals 12 residues. CDR1 and CDR2 from the germline V gene are SQVTM and ANQGSEA. CDR3 nucleotides: TGCAGCGCCCTAGATGTGAACACTGAAGCTTTCTTT. This gives the protein CSALDVNTEAFF.

The chain joins TRBV20-1 to TRBJ2-7, with 10 bases fitting TRBD2. V was pared by 3 bases and J by 5 bases, with 7 bases of the junction left unmatched. The length of the CDR3 is 14 residues. Per germline, CDR1 DFQATT and CDR2 SNEGSKA (reference sequence). The CDR3: CSARLPSGSHEQYF. The CDR3 nucleotides are TGCAGTGCTAGGTTGCCTAGCGGGAGTCACGAGCAGTACTTC.

The chain carries TRBV4-3 and TRBJ2-3; no reliable D call. Germline lookup yields CDR1 LGHNA and CDR2 YSLEER. The ends were cut back, 0 bases at V and 8 bases at J, with 6 bases in the middle. The CDR3 is made up of 12 amino acids. CDR3 sequence (DNA): TGCGCCAGCAGCCAAGATCTGGTTACGCAGTATTTT. Its translation is CASSQDLVTQYF.

This clonotype has only a few counts. The rearrangement uses TRBV18 and TRBJ2-6; D is perhaps TRBD1 (7 bases). Germline CDR1 KGHSH, CDR2 LQKENI. The CDR3 has 16 residues. The V gene lost 1 base and the J gene lost 3 bases, with 10 bases spanning the gap. CDR3 in amino acids: CASSPRQGGGANVLTF. The CDR3 DNA sequence: TGTGCCAGCTCACCACGGCAGGGGGGTGGGGCCAACGTCCTGACTTTC. The variable domain in full, with the rest retrieved from reference TRBV18 and TRBJ2-6, is NAGVMQNPRHLVRRRGQEARLRCSPMKGHSHVYWYRQLPEEGLKFMVYLQKENIIDESGMPKERFSAEFPKEGPSILRIQQVVRGDSAAYFCASSPRQGGGANVLTFGAGSRLTVL.

This rearrangement joins TRBV5-1 to TRBJ2-1; either TRBD1 or TRBD2 may supply D (5 bases each). Per the germline V gene, CDR1 is SGHRS and CDR2 is YFSETQ. The V end was cut by 4 bases, the J end by 7 bases, with 9 bases between. The CDR3 sequence is 12 residues long. The CDR3 loop reads CASSRGGNEQFF. For the CDR3, the DNA is TGCGCCAGCAGCCGTGGGGGAAATGAGCAGTTCTTC.

DNA for the CDR3: TGTGCCAGCAGTTACAGATTCCAAGAGACCCAGTACTTC. Translated, it gives CASSYRFQETQYF. This chain uses TRBV27 with TRBJ2-5; D gene uncertain. V lost 4 bases and J 1 base, leaving 7 bases between the germline ends. CDR1 and CDR2 (germline): MNHEY, SMNVEV (reference sequence). The length of the CDR3 is 13 residues.